This T cell receptor (beta chain) was recovered during a study of shared clonotypes between healthy human individuals. Study-level findings and limits: Though the depth was large, rarefaction showed that sorted-subset sequencing was incomplete. Compared with clonotypes that all four donors shared, non-shared clonotypes had lower generation probabilities.

The trim removed 3 bases at V and 2 bases at J, leaving 8 bases unmatched. The CDR3 spans 16 residues. Germline CDR1 reads KGHSH; CDR2 reads LQKENI. Points on this clone: Its antigen is unknown.

Among the donors, all were Caucasian adults who lived in Nashville, Tennessee. Sorted-subset replicate PCR reactions were performed with 200 ng DNA, corresponding to tens of thousands of T cell genomes. The assay was immunoSEQ multiplex PCR, and TCRdb's table has in-frame clones only and misses some. The data contain hundreds of thousands of clones, approximately 73% of them singletons. This sequence joins TRBV18 and TRBJ2-3; 7 bases are a match to TRBD1. The sequencing input was memory CD4+ T cells sorted from blood. Subset here: CD45RA-negative fraction. The sequence was obtained from a woman in her twenties or thirties in good health. In DNA form, the CDR3 reads TGTGCCAGCTCACCCAATCCGGGACAGACCACAGATACGCAGTATTTT. It specifies CASSPNPGQTTDTQYF.